The rows below give T cell receptor beta chains drawn from one sample of a study of blood T cell repertoires in COVID-19. The protocol was immunoSEQ multiplex PCR, while the TCRdb copy is restricted to in-frame clones and leaves out a portion. The repertoire holds some 110,000 clones, with roughly 90% as singletons. Material for sequencing was peripheral blood. The source of these receptors is a man aged 45-60 years with COVID-19, enrolled during active disease. Both conserved end residues are part of each CDR3. A D gene is named only where the DNA matches it firmly. A clone size is listed for some rows: how often the clone was seen (once, few, many), or a class if it is expanded.

TRBV19	NA	TRBJ2-7	TRBD1	TGTGCCACGAGACAGGGGGGCGACTACGAGCAGTACTTC	CATRQGGDYEQYF
TRBV30	NA	TRBJ1-1	NA	TGTGCCTGGAGGGGCCAGCCGAACACTGAAGCTTTCTTT	CAWRGQPNTEAFF
TRBV6-2/TRBV6-3	NA	TRBJ2-2	TRBD2	TGTGCCAGCAGTTACCCGACTAGCGGGAGGGATACGGGCACCGGGGAGCTGTTTTTT	CASSYPTSGRDTGTGELFF
TRBV19	NA	TRBJ1-6	NA	TGTGCCAGTAGTATGGTTCAGGGATACTCACCCCTCCACTTT	CASSMVQGYSPLHF
TRBV19	NA	TRBJ1-5	TRBD1	TGTGCCAGTCAGCCACAGGGGTCTAGCAATCAGCCCCAGCATTTT	CASQPQGSSNQPQHF
TRBV7-2	NA	TRBJ1-6	NA	TGTGCCAGCAGCACCACCGGGAATTCACCCCTCCACTTT	CASSTTGNSPLHF
TRBV5-1	NA	TRBJ1-6	TRBD1	TGCGCCAGCAGCTTAACAGGGGATTCACCCCTCCACTTT	CASSLTGDSPLHF
TRBV7-3	NA	TRBJ2-1	TRBD1	TGTGCCAGCAGCTTAACACGGGACAGCTCCTACAATGAGCAGTTCTTC	CASSLTRDSSYNEQFF
TRBV7-2	NA	TRBJ2-7	NA	TGTGCCAGCAGCTTAGCGGGGCCCTACGAGCAGTACTTC	CASSLAGPYEQYF
TRBV6-2/TRBV6-3	once	TRBJ1-6	TRBD1	TGTGCCAGCAGCAGACAGGGGGACTCCTCACCCCTCCACTTT	CASSRQGDSSPLHF
TRBV28	NA	TRBJ1-5	NA	TGTGCCAGCAGTGACAGCTCTCAGCCCCAGCATTTT	CASSDSSQPQHF
TRBV10-3	NA	TRBJ1-2	NA	TGTGCCATCAGTGCACAAGGGACTGACGGCTACACCTTC	CAISAQGTDGYTF
TRBV19	NA	TRBJ2-1	TRBD2	TGTGCCAGTAGTATAGTTCTTCCCACTAGCGGGAGGGCCAATGAGCAGTTCTTC	CASSIVLPTSGRANEQFF
TRBV7-2	NA	TRBJ2-7	TRBD2	TGTGCCAGCAGGTCGAATAGCGGGGGCGAGCAGTACTTC	CASRSNSGGEQYF
TRBV21-1	once	TRBJ2-2	NA	TGTGCCAGCAGCAAAGTACGGACAGGGAGCACCGGGGAGCTGTTTTTT	CASSKVRTGSTGELFF
TRBV28	NA	TRBJ1-2	NA	TGTGCCAGTTCCGACAGAAACTATGGCTACACCTTC	CASSDRNYGYTF
TRBV5-1	NA	TRBJ1-1	NA	TGCGCCAGCAGCTTCACGGGAGGGAACACTGAAGCTTTCTTT	CASSFTGGNTEAFF
TRBV4-1	NA	TRBJ1-1	NA	TGCGCCAGCAGCCAACCATCTGGCCGGAACACTGAAGCTTTCTTT	CASSQPSGRNTEAFF
TRBV19	NA	TRBJ2-5	NA	TGTGCCAGTAGTCCCTGGGAGGGGGGGCAAGAGACCCAGTACTTC	CASSPWEGGQETQYF
TRBV27	NA	TRBJ2-3	TRBD2	TGTGCCAGCAGTTTAGGGCTAGCGGGGGGCCAAGGTACGCAGTATTTT	CASSLGLAGGQGTQYF
TRBV11-2	NA	TRBJ1-5	NA	TGTGCCAGCAGCTTAGGTCAGGGTAGCAATCAGCCCCAGCATTTT	CASSLGQGSNQPQHF
TRBV9	NA	TRBJ1-1	NA	TGTGCCAGCAGCCTCACAGGGAGCGGAAACGTTGAAGCTTTCTTT	CASSLTGSGNVEAFF
TRBV11-2	NA	TRBJ2-1	TRBD2	TGTGCCAGCAGCAGAGCGGGAGGGCAGGCGAATGAGCAGTTCTTC	CASSRAGGQANEQFF
TRBV29-1	NA	TRBJ1-1	NA	TGCAGCGTTGCCGTTGGGGGCGGTAACACTGAAGCTTTCTTT	CSVAVGGGNTEAFF
TRBV7-2	NA	TRBJ2-2	TRBD1	TGTGCCAGCAGCTTAGCGTGGACAGGGGTGTCCGGGGAGCTGTTTTTT	CASSLAWTGVSGELFF
TRBV6-5	NA	TRBJ1-5	NA	TGTGCCAGCACCGAGGGGGAAGCTCAGCCCCAGCATTTT	CASTEGEAQPQHF
TRBV6-1	NA	TRBJ1-2	NA	TGTGCCAGCAGTGAAGGACACATCTATGGCTACACCTTC	CASSEGHIYGYTF
TRBV3-1/TRBV3-2	NA	TRBJ2-1	NA	TGTGCCAGCAGCCAAGATTGGAGGAATGAGCAGTTCTTC	CASSQDWRNEQFF
TRBV14	few	TRBJ2-3	TRBD2	TGTGCCAGCAGCCCTCTAGCGGGACCTAGCACAGATACGCAGTATTTT	CASSPLAGPSTDTQYF
TRBV5-1	NA	TRBJ1-5	NA	TGCGCCAGCAGCTTGGACTCGGACAGTCACAATCAGCCCCAGCATTTT	CASSLDSDSHNQPQHF
TRBV3-1/TRBV3-2	NA	TRBJ1-1	NA	TGTGCCAGCAGCCAGGTAACAGGGAGTGGAGTCACTGAAGCTTTCTTT	CASSQVTGSGVTEAFF
TRBV10-3	NA	TRBJ2-7	NA	TGTGCCATCACTGAGCGGGACAGCTCCTACGAGCAGTACTTC	CAITERDSSYEQYF
TRBV28	NA	TRBJ1-4	NA	TGTGCCAGCAGTATACAGGGATCGGTCACTAATGAAAAACTGTTTTTT	CASSIQGSVTNEKLFF